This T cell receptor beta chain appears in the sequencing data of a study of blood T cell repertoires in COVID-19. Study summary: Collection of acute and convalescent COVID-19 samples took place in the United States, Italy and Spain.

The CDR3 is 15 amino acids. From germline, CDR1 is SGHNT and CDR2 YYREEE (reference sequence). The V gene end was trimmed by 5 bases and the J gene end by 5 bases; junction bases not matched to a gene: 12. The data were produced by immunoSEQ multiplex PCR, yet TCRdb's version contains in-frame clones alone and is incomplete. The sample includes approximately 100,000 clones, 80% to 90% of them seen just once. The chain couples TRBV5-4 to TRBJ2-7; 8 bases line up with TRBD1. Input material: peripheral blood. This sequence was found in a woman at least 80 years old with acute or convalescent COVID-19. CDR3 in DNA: TGTGCCAGCAGTCCTGGGACAGGAGGGCCACACGAGCAGTACTTC. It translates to CASSPGTGGPHEQYF.